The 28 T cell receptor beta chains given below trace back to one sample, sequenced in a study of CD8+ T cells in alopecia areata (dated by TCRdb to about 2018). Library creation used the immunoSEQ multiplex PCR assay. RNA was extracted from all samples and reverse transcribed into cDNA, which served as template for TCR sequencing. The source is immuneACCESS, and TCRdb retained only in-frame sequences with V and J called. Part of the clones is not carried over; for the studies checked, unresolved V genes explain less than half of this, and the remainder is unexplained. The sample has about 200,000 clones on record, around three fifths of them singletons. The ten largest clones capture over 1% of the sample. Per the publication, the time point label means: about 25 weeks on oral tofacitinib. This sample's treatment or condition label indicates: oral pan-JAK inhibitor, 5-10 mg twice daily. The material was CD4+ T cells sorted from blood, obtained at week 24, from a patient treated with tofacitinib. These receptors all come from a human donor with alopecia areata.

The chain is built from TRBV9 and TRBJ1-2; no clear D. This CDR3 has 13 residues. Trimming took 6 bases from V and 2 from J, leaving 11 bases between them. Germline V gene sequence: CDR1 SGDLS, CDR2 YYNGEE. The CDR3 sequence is CASNRILNYGYTF. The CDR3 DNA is TGTGCCAGCAATCGAATCCTAAACTATGGCTACACCTTC. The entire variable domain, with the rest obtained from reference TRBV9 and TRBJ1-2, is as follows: DSGVTQTPKHLITATGQRVTLRCSPRSGDLSVYWYQQSLDQGLQFLIQYYNGEERAKGNILERFSAQQFPDLHSELNLSSLELGDSALYFCASNRILNYGYTFGSGTRLTVV.

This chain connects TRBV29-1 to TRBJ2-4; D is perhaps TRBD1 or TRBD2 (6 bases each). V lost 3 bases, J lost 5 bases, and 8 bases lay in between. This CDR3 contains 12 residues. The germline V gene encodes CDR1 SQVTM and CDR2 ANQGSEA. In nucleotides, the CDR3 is TGCAGCGTTGACGGGGGCGAAAACATTCAGTACTTC. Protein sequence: CSVDGGENIQYF.

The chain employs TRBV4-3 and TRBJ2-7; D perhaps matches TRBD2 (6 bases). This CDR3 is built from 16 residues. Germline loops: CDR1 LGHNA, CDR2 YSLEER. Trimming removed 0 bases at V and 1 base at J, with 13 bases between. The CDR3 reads CASSQDNAGLSYEQYF. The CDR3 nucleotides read TGCGCCAGCAGCCAAGATAACGCGGGGCTATCCTACGAGCAGTACTTC.

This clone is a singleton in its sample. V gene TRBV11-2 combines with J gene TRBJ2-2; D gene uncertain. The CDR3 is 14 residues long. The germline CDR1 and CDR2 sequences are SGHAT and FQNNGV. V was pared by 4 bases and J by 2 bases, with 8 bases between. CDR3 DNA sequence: TGTGCCAGCAGCTCGTTGCGTAACACCGGGGAGCTGTTTTTT. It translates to CASSSLRNTGELFF. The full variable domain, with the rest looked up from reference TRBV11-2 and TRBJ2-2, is EAGVAQSPRYKIIEKRQSVAFWCNPISGHATLYWYQQILGQGPKLLIQFQNNGVVDDSQLPKDRFSAERLKGVDSTLKIQPAKLEDSAVYLCASSSLRNTGELFFGEGSRLTVL.

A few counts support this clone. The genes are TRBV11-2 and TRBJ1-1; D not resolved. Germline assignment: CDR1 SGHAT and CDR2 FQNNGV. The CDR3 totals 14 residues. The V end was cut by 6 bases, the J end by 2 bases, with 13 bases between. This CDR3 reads CASRFRTANTEAFF. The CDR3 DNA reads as TGTGCCAGCAGATTCAGGACGGCCAACACTGAAGCTTTCTTT.

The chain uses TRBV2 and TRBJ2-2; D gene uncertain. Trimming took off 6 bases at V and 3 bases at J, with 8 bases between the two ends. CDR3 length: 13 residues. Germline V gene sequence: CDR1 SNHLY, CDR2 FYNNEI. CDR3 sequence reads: CASRGLDTGELFF. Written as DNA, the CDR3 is TGTGCCAGCAGGGGTTTGGACACCGGGGAGCTGTTTTTT.

CDR3 region: CAWRVLTGNGYTF. The CDR3 region has the DNA TGTGCCTGGAGAGTCCTGACGGGGAATGGCTACACCTTC. The J gene is TRBJ1-2, the V gene TRBV30; D is unclear. Germline V lookup: CDR1 GTSNPN, CDR2 SVGIG (reference sequence). V lost 3 bases, J lost 6 bases, and 14 bases lay in between. The CDR3 has 13 residues.

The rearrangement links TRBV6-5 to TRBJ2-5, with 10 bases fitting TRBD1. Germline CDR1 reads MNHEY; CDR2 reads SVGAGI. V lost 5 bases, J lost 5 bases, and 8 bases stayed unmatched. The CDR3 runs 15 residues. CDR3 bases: TGTGCCAGCAGTCGTACCGGGACAGGGGATGAGACCCAGTACTTC. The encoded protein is CASSRTGTGDETQYF.

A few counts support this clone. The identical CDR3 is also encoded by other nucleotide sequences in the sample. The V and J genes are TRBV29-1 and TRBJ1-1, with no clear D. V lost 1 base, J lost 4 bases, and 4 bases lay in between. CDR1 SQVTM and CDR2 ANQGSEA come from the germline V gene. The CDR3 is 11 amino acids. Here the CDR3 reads CSVEGGTEAFF. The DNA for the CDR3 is TGCAGCGTTGAAGGGGGCACTGAAGCTTTCTTT.

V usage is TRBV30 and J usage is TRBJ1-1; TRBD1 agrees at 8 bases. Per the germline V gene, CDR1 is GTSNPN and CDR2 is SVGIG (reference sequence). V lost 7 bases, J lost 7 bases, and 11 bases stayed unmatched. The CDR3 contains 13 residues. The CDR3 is CASIGQGRIEAFF. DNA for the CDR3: TGTGCCTCCATAGGACAGGGAAGGATTGAAGCTTTCTTT.

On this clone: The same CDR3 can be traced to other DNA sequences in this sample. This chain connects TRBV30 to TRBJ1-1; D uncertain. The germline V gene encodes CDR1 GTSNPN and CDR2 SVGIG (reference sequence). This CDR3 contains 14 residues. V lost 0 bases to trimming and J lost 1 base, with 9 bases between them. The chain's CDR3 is CAWSVRQPNTEAFF. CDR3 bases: TGTGCCTGGAGTGTACGTCAGCCGAACACTGAAGCTTTCTTT.

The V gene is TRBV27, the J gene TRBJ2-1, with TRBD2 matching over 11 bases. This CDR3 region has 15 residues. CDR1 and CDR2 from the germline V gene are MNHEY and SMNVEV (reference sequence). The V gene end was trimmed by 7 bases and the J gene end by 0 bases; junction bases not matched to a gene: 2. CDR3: CASNLAGGSYNEQFF. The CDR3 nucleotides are TGTGCCAGCAACCTAGCGGGGGGCTCCTACAATGAGCAGTTCTTC.

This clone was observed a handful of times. The CDR3 coding sequence is TGCAGCGTTGAATTGGGGGCGGGTGGCTACACCTTC. It is translated as CSVELGAGGYTF. The gene calls are TRBV29-1 and TRBJ1-2; tentative D call: TRBD1 (6 bases). Germline V gene sequence: CDR1 SQVTM, CDR2 ANQGSEA. The CDR3 has 12 residues. Trimming stripped 2 bases from V and 7 bases from J, with 11 bases between.

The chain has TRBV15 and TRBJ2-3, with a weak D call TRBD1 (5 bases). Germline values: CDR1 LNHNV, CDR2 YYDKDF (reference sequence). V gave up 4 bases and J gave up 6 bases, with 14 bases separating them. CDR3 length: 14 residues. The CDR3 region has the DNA TGTGCCACCAGCACTCAGAACAGGATGGATACGCAGTATTTT. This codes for CATSTQNRMDTQYF.

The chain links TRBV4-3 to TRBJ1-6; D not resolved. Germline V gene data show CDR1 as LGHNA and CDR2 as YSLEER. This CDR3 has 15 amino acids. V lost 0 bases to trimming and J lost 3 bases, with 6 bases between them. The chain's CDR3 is CASSQDSLYNSPLHF. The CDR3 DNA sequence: TGCGCCAGCAGCCAAGATAGCCTCTATAATTCACCCCTCCACTTT.

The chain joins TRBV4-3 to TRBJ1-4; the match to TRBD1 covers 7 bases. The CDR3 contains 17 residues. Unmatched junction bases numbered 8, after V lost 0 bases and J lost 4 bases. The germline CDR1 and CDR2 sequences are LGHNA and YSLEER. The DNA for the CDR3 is TGCGCCAGCAGCCAAGAGGGGAGACAGGGCCTTAATGAAAAACTGTTTTTT. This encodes CASSQEGRQGLNEKLFF.

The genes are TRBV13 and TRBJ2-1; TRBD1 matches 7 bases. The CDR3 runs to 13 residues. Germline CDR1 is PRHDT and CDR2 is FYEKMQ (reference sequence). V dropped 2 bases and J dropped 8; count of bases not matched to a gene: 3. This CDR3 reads CASSLNRGDEQFF. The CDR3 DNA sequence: TGTGCCAGCAGCTTAAACAGGGGCGATGAGCAGTTCTTC.

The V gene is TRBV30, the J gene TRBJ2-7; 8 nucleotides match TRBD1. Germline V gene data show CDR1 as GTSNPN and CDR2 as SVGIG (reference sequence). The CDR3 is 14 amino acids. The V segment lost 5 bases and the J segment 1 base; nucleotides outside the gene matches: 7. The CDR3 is CAWHGQGTSYEQYF. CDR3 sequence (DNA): TGTGCCTGGCACGGACAGGGAACGTCCTACGAGCAGTACTTC. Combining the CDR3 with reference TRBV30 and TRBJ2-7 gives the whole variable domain SQTIHQWPATLVQPVGSPLSLECTVEGTSNPNLYWYRQAAGRGLQLLFYSVGIGQISSEVPQNLSASRPQDRQFILSSKKLLLSDSGFYLCAWHGQGTSYEQYFGPGTRLTVT.

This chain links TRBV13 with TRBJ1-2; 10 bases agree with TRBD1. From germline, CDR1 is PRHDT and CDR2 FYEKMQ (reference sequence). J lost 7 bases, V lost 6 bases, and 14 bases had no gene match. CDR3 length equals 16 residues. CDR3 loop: CASSPTFRQGASGYTF. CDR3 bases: TGTGCCAGCAGTCCCACCTTTCGACAGGGGGCGAGTGGCTACACCTTC.

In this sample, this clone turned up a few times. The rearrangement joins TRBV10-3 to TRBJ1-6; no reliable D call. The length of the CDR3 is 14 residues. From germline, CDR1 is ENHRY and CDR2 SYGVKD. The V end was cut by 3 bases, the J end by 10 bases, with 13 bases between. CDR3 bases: TGTGCCATCAGTGAAGAGGGCACCTTGTCACCCCTCCACTTT. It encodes CAISEEGTLSPLHF.

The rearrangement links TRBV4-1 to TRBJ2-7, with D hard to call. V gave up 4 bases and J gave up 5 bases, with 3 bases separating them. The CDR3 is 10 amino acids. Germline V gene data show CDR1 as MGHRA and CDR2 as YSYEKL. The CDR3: CASSPHEQYF. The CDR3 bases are TGCGCCAGCAGCCCGCACGAGCAGTACTTC.

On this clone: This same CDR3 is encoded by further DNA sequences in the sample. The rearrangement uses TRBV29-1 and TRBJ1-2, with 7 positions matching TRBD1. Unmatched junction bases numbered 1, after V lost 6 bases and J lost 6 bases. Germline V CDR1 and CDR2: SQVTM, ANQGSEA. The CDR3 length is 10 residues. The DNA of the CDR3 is TGCAGCGTCACAGGGGATGGCTACACCTTC. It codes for CSVTGDGYTF.

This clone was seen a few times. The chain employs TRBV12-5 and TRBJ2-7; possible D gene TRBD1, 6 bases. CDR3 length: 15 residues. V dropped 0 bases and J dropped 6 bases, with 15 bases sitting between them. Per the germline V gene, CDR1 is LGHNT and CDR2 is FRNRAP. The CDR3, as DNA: TGTGCTAGTGGTTTGGTACTGGGGGACACTACCGAGCAGTACTTC. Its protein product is CASGLVLGDTTEQYF.

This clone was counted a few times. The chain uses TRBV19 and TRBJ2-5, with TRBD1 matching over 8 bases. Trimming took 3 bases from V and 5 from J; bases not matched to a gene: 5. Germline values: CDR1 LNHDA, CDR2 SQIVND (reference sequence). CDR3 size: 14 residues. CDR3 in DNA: TGTGCCAGTAGTATCCGGACAGGGTGGGAGACCCAGTACTTC. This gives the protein CASSIRTGWETQYF.

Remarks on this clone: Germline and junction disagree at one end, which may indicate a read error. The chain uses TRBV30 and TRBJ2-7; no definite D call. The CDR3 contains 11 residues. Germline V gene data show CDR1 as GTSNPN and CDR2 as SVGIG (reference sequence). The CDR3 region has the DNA TGTGCCTGGAGTGTACTTTTTCAGTTGCACTTC. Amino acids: CAWSVLFQLHF. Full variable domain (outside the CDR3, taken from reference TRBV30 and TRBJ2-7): SQTIHQWPATLVQPVGSPLSLECTVEGTSNPNLYWYRQAAGRGLQLLFYSVGIGQISSEVPQNLSASRPQDRQFILSSKKLLLSDSGFYLCAWSVLFQLHFGPGTRLTVT.

CDR3 coding DNA: TGCAGCGTTGGGGGTTACTACCAAGAGACCCAGTACTTC. As protein: CSVGGYYQETQYF. The chain uses TRBV29-1 and TRBJ2-5; D gene unclear. Trimming removed 4 bases from V and 0 bases from J, with 9 bases in between. Per the germline V gene, CDR1 is SQVTM and CDR2 is ANQGSEA. This CDR3 is built from 13 residues.

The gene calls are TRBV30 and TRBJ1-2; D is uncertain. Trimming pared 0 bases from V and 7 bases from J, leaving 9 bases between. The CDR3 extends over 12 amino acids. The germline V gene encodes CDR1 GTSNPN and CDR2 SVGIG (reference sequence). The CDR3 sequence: CAWSVSGGGYTF. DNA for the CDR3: TGTGCCTGGAGTGTGTCAGGTGGTGGCTACACCTTC.

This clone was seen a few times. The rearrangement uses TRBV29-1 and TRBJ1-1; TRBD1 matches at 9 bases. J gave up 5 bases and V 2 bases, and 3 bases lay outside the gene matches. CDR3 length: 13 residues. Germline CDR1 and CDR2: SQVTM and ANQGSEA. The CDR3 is CSVEMGQGTEAFF. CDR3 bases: TGCAGCGTTGAAATGGGACAGGGAACTGAAGCTTTCTTT.